The 17 T cell receptor beta chains below come from one sample, sequenced in a study of beta chain features in type 1 diabetes. Expressed TCRB transcripts were sequenced because the isolated RNA had all been reverse transcribed beforehand. Sequencing used immunoSEQ multiplex PCR; TCRdb keeps in-frame clones, though not all of them. The data contain 500,000 to 650,000 clones, around 12% of them singletons. These receptors have no identified antigens. Points from the study as a whole: Significant though moderate, a shortening of TCRB CDR3s appeared in all four CD4+ subsets of Type 1 diabetes patients.

Sequenced: naive CD4+ T cells from blood. These receptors were taken from a man aged 30 to 45 with type 1 diabetes.

This clone was counted between two and nine times. This sequence joins TRBV14 and TRBJ2-2, with TRBD1 identical over 7 bases. The ends lost 5 bases at V and 3 bases at J; junction bases unmatched: 3. CDR3 length: 14 amino acids. The germline V gene encodes CDR1 SGHDN and CDR2 FVKESK. The CDR3 DNA reads as TGTGCCAGCAGCTCGGGACAGCACACCGGGGAGCTGTTTTTT. It codes for CASSSGQHTGELFF.

A few counts support this clone. The chain joins TRBV11-3 to TRBJ2-1; unclear D gene. Trimming pared 3 bases from V and 5 bases from J, leaving 8 bases between. CDR1 and CDR2 from the germline V gene are SGHNT and YENEEA. This CDR3 spans 13 amino acids. Here the CDR3 reads CASSLTEDNEQFF. In DNA form, the CDR3 reads TGTGCCAGCAGCTTGACGGAAGACAATGAGCAGTTCTTC.

The chain carries TRBV5-4 and TRBJ2-2; possibly TRBD1 or TRBD2 for D (5 bases each). The V end lost 2 bases, the J end lost 0 bases, and 11 bases lay between the germline ends. Germline-derived CDR1 and CDR2 are SGHNT and YYREEE (reference sequence). The CDR3 extends over 16 amino acids. Written as DNA, the CDR3 is TGTGCCAGCAGCTTATTTGTGGGGGCGAACACCGGGGAGCTGTTTTTT. Its translation: CASSLFVGANTGELFF.

This clone occurred once. The rearrangement uses TRBV6-6 and TRBJ1-2, with 7 positions matching TRBD1. CDR1 is MNHNY and CDR2 is SVGAGI in the germline V gene (reference sequence). V lost 7 bases and J lost 5; bases outside the gene matches: 16. This CDR3 spans 16 amino acids. The CDR3 loop is CASTRGDREQVYGYTF. CDR3 in DNA: TGTGCCAGCACCCGCGGAGACAGGGAGCAAGTTTATGGCTACACCTTC.

This chain joins TRBV7-2 and TRBJ1-2; D gene ambiguous. Trimming took 1 base from V and 0 from J, leaving 15 bases between them. Germline lookup yields CDR1 SGHTA and CDR2 FQGNSA. CDR3 size: 17 residues. CDR3 sequence (DNA): TGTGCCAGCAGCTTAGATAACAGCCCGGGAGCTAACTATGGCTACACCTTC. It yields the protein CASSLDNSPGANYGYTF.

V usage is TRBV5-4 and J usage is TRBJ2-1, with D maybe TRBD1 (6 bases). Germline CDR1 is SGHNT and CDR2 is YYREEE (reference sequence). This CDR3 region has 15 residues. V lost 3 bases to trimming and J lost 8 bases, with 18 bases between them. In DNA, the CDR3 is TGTGCCAGCAGCTCATCTGGGACAAGGGCTTATGAGCAGTTCTTC. Amino acids: CASSSSGTRAYEQFF.

CDR3 bases: TGTGCCAGCTCACCTTACCCTAGGGGGGATACGCAGTATTTT. This sequence encodes CASSPYPRGDTQYF. The chain combines TRBV18 with TRBJ2-3; possibly TRBD1 for D (6 bases). CDR3 length equals 14 residues. The V end was cut by 3 bases, the J end by 6 bases, with 13 bases between. Germline V CDR1 and CDR2: KGHSH, LQKENI.

This clone appeared a few times. This chain joins TRBV9 and TRBJ2-3; D is unclear. V shed 6 bases and J shed 3 bases, with 8 bases lying between them. The CDR3 totals 12 residues. Germline values: CDR1 SGDLS, CDR2 YYNGEE. CDR3 sequence reads: CASTDLTDTQYF. In DNA form, the CDR3 reads TGTGCCAGCACCGATCTGACAGATACGCAGTATTTT.

This clone has only a few counts. The CDR3 protein is CASSPPGTSGGAVDEQFF. The CDR3 bases are TGTGCCAGCTCACCACCAGGGACTAGCGGGGGGGCCGTGGATGAGCAGTTCTTC. The V call is TRBV18, the J call TRBJ2-1; TRBD2 matches 16 bases. The CDR3 has 18 residues. Germline CDR1 KGHSH, CDR2 LQKENI. J gave up 8 bases and V 0 bases, and 7 bases lay outside the gene matches.

This clone was recorded a few times. The chain employs TRBV29-1 and TRBJ2-7, with 10 positions matching TRBD1. V lost 2 bases and J lost 4; bases outside the gene matches: 8. Germline V gene sequence: CDR1 SQVTM, CDR2 ANQGSEA. CDR3 length equals 15 residues. CDR3 sequence reads: CSVETAGTGAYEQYF. In DNA form, the CDR3 reads TGCAGCGTTGAAACCGCCGGGACAGGGGCTTACGAGCAGTACTTC.

V and J are TRBV5-6 and TRBJ1-2, with a weak D call TRBD1 (5 bases). Trimming cost V 4 bases and J 5 bases, with 12 bases left between them. Germline assignment: CDR1 SGHDT and CDR2 YYEEEE. The length of the CDR3 is 13 residues. This CDR3 is CASSQTALYGYTF. CDR3 bases: TGTGCCAGCAGCCAGACAGCCCTTTATGGCTACACCTTC.

The rearrangement uses TRBV7-9 and TRBJ1-1; D might be TRBD1 (6 bases). This CDR3 is 13 amino acids long. CDR1 SEHNR and CDR2 FQNEAQ come from the germline V gene (reference sequence). Trimming took off 0 bases at V and 11 bases at J, with 13 bases between the two ends. The chain's CDR3 is CASSLAHTGLAFF. The DNA of the CDR3 is TGTGCCAGCAGCTTAGCGCATACAGGGCTCGCTTTCTTT.

The CDR3 here is CAIGTEEGETQYF. In DNA form, the CDR3 reads TGTGCCATCGGGACTGAGGAAGGAGAGACCCAGTACTTC. The chain uses TRBV10-3 and TRBJ2-5, with a weak D call TRBD2 (6 bases). Trimming stripped 8 bases from V and 4 bases from J, with 14 bases between. CDR1 is ENHRY, CDR2 SYGVKD, per germline. CDR3 length: 13 residues.

The V and J genes are TRBV30 and TRBJ2-6; D is undetermined. Germline loops: CDR1 GTSNPN, CDR2 SVGIG (reference sequence). V was cut by 2 bases and J by 2 bases, with 10 bases left in between. The CDR3 loop spans 15 amino acids. The CDR3 region is CAWSSWLAGANVLTF. For the CDR3, the DNA is TGTGCCTGGAGTTCCTGGCTAGCTGGGGCCAACGTCCTGACTTTC.

The DNA of the CDR3 is TGTGCCAGCAGTTACGACGACAGGGTCCGCTACAATGAGCAGTTCTTC. This codes for CASSYDDRVRYNEQFF. The J gene is TRBJ2-1, the V gene TRBV6-5, with 7 bases identical to TRBD1. From germline, CDR1 is MNHEY and CDR2 SVGAGI. Losses at the gene ends were 2 bases for V and 3 bases for J; bases not matched to a gene: 7. The CDR3 loop spans 16 amino acids.

This clone occurred a few times. J is TRBJ2-3 and V is TRBV10-3, with a weak D call TRBD1 (6 bases). The CDR3 extends over 12 amino acids. Trimming shortened V by 10 bases and J by 2 bases, and 10 bases separated the two germline ends. Germline CDR1 reads ENHRY; CDR2 reads SYGVKD. The CDR3 loop is CATGDNTDTQYF. The DNA for the CDR3 is TGTGCCACCGGGGACAACACAGATACGCAGTATTTT.

The V call is TRBV29-1, the J call TRBJ1-2; D not certain. Germline V gene sequence: CDR1 SQVTM, CDR2 ANQGSEA. Trimming left V 2 bases short and J 6 bases short, with 13 bases between. The CDR3 spans 13 residues. The CDR3 loop is CSVELGRADGYTF. CDR3 coding DNA: TGCAGCGTTGAATTGGGGAGGGCGGATGGCTACACCTTC.